This T cell receptor beta chain emerged from a study of cytotoxic CD8 clonotypes in ibrutinib-treated CLL. The germline V gene has CDR1 MNHNY and CDR2 SVGAGI (reference sequence). The V and J ends lost 7 bases and 0 bases respectively, with 12 bases between them. This CDR3 spans 14 amino acids. The table came from immunoSEQ multiplex PCR; TCRdb's copy has only in-frame clones and leaves some out. The data show around 97,000 clones, approximately 82% seen once. This clone was seen a few times. This TCR derives from a human donor with chronic lymphocytic leukemia. Sequencing used PBMCs, obtained after 12 months of ibrutinib treatment. The chain joins TRBV6-6 to TRBJ1-1, with D possibly being TRBD1 (6 bases). Here the CDR3 reads CASNGRTVNTEAFF. The CDR3 DNA reads as TGTGCCAGCAATGGTAGGACAGTGAACACTGAAGCTTTCTTT.